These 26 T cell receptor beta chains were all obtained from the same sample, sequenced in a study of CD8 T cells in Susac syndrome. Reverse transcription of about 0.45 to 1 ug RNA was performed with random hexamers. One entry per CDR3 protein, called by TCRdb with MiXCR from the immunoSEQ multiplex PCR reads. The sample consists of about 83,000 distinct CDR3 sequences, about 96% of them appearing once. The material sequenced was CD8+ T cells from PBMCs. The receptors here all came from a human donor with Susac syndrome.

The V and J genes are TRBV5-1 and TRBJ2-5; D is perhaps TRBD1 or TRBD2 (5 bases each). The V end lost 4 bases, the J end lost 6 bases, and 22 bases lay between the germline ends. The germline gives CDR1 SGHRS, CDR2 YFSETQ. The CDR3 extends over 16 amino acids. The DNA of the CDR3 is TGCGCCAGCAGCCCCTACTTGGGACGGGGCCGTCAGACCCAGTACTTC. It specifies CASSPYLGRGRQTQYF.

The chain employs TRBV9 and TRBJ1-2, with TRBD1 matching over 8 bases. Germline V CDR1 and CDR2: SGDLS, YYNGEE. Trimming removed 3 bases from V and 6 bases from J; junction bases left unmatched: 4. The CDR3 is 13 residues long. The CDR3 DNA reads TGTGCCAGCAGCGGAGACAGGGGTAATGGCTACACCTTC. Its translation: CASSGDRGNGYTF.

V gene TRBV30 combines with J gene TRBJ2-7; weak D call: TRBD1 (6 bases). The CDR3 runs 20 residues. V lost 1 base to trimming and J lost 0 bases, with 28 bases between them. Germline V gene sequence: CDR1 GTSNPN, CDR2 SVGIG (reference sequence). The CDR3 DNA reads TGTGCCTGGAGTGGACCATACTGGACAGAAGAACCTAGAAGCTCCTACGAGCAGTACTTC. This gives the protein CAWSGPYWTEEPRSSYEQYF.

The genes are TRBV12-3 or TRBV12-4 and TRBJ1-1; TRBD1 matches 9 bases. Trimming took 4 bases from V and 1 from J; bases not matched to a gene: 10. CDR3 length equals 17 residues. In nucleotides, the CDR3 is TGTGCCAGCAGTTCGGGACAGGGCTTTCAGGAGAACACTGAAGCTTTCTTT. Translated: CASSSGQGFQENTEAFF.

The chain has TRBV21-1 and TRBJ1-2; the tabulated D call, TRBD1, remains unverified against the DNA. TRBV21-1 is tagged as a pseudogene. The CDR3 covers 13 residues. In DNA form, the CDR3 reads TGTGCCAGCAGCAACACAGGACACTGGGGCTACACCTTC. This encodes CASSNTGHWGYTF.

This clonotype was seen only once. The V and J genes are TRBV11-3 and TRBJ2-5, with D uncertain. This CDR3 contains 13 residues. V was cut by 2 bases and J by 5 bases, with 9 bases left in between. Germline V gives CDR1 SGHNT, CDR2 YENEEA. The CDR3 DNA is TGTGCCAGCAGCTTAAACAGAGGCGAGACCCAGTACTTC. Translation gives CASSLNRGETQYF.

Here the CDR3 DNA reads TGTGCCAGCAGTTACTCGGCGGGGGCATCTGATACGCAGTATTTT. This gives the protein CASSYSAGASDTQYF. The chain combines TRBV6-5 with TRBJ2-3; tentatively, D is TRBD2 (7 bases). CDR3 length: 15 residues. Germline V CDR1 and CDR2: MNHEY, SVGAGI. With 0 bases removed from V and 6 bases from J, the gap between germline ends came to 13 bases.

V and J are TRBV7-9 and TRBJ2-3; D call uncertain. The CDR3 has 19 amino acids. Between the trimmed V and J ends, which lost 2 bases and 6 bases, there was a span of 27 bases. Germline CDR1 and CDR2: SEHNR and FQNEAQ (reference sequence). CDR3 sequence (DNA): TGTGCCAGCAGCTTAATTTTTCCCGATTCACAGTCCCTGGGGGATACGCAGTATTTT. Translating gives CASSLIFPDSQSLGDTQYF. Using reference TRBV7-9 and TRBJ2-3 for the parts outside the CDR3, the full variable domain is DTGVSQNPRHKITKRGQNVTFRCDPISEHNRLYWYRQTLGQGPEFLTYFQNEAQLEKSRLLSDRFSAERPKGSFSTLEIQRTEQGDSAMYLCASSLIFPDSQSLGDTQYFGPGTRLTVL.

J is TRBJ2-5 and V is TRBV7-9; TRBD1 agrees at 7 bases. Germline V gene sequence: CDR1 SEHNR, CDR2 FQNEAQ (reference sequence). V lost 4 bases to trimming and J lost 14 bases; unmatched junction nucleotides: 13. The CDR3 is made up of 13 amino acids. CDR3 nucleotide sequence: TGTGCCAGCAGCTGGACAGGACAAGAGCCCTATTACTTC. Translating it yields CASSWTGQEPYYF. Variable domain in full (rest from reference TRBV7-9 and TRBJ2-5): DTGVSQNPRHKITKRGQNVTFRCDPISEHNRLYWYRQTLGQGPEFLTYFQNEAQLEKSRLLSDRFSAERPKGSFSTLEIQRTEQGDSAMYLCASSWTGQEPYYFGPGTRLLVL.

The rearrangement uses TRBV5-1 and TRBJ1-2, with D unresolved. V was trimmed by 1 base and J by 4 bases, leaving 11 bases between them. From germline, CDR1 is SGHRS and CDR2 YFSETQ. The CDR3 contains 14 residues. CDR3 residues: CASSLSTQGYGYTF. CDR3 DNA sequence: TGCGCCAGCAGCTTGAGCACTCAAGGCTATGGCTACACCTTC.

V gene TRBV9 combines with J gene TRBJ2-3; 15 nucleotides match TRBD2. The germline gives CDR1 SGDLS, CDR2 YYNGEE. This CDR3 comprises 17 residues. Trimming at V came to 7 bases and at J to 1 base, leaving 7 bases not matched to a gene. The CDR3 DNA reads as TGTGCCAGCTCCCCGGGACTAGCGGGGGGCCGCACAGATACGCAGTATTTT. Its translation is CASSPGLAGGRTDTQYF.

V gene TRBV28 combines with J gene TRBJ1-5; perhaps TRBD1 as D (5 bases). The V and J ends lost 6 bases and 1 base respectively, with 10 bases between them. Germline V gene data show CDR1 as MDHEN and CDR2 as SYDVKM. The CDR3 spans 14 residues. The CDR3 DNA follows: TGTGCCAGCAGCGACTGGGACAGCAATCAGCCCCAGCATTTT. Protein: CASSDWDSNQPQHF.

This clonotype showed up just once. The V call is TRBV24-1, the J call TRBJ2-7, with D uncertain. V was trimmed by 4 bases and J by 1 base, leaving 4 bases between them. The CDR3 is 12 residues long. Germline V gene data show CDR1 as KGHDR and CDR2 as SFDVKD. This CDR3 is CATSEDSYEQYF. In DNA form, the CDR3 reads TGTGCCACCAGTGAGGATTCCTACGAGCAGTACTTC.

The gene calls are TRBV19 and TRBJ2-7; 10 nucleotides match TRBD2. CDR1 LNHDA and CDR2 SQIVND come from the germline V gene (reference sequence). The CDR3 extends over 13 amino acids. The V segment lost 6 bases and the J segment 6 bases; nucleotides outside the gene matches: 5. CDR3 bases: TGTGCCAGTAGAGTAGCGGGAGGTGTCGAGCAGTACTTC. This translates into CASRVAGGVEQYF.

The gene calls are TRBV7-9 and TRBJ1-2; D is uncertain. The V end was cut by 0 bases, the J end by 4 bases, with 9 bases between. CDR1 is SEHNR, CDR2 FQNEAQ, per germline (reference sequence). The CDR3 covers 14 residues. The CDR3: CASSLAPESYGYTF. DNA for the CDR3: TGTGCCAGCAGCTTAGCGCCAGAATCCTATGGCTACACCTTC.

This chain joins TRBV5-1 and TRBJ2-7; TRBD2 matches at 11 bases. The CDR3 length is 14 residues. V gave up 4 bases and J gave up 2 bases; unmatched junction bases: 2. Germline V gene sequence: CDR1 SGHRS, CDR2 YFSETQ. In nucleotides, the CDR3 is TGCGCCAGCAGCATAGCGGGGGGGACCTACGAGCAGTACGTC. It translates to CASSIAGGTYEQYV.

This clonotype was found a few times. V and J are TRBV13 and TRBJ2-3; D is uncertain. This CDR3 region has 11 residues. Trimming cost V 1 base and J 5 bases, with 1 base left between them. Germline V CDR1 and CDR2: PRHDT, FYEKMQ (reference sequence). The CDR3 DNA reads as TGTGCCAGCAGCTTAGAAGATACGCAGTATTTT. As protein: CASSLEDTQYF.

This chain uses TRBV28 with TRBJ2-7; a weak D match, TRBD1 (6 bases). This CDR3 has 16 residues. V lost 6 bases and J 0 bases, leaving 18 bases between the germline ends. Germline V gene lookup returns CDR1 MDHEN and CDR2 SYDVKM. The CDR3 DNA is TGTGCCAGCAGCCTTCTCAGGGGACCTTTCTCCTACGAGCAGTACTTC. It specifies CASSLLRGPFSYEQYF.

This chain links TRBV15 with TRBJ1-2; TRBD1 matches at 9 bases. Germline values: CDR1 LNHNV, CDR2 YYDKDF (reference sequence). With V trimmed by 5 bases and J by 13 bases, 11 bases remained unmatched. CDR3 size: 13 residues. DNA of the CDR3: TGTGCCACCAGCTCCGGGACAGGGTCATCGGGCACCTTC. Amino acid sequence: CATSSGTGSSGTF.

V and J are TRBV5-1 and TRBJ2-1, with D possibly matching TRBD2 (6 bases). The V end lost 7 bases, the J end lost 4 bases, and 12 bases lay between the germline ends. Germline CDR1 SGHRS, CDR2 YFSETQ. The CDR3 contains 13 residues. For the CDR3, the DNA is TGCGCCAGCCGGGGACTGGTATACAATGAGCAGTTCTTC. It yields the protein CASRGLVYNEQFF.

The CDR3 protein is CASSLVAVTGELFF. CDR3 nucleotide sequence: TGTGCCAGCAGCTTAGTGGCTGTCACCGGGGAGCTGTTTTTT. This chain uses TRBV11-2 with TRBJ2-2; no definite D call. The CDR3 extends over 14 amino acids. Germline V gene lookup returns CDR1 SGHAT and CDR2 FQNNGV. Trimming cost V 1 base and J 4 bases, with 7 bases left between them.

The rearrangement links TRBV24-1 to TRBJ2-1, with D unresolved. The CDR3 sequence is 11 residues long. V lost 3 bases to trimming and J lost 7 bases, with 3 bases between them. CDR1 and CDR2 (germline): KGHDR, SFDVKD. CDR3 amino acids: CATSDGNEQFF. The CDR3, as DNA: TGTGCCACCAGTGATGGGAATGAGCAGTTCTTC.

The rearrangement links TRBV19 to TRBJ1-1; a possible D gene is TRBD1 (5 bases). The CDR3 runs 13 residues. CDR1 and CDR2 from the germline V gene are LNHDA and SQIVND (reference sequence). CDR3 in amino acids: CAAGTSLNTEAFF. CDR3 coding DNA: TGTGCAGCGGGGACGTCTTTGAACACTGAAGCTTTCTTT.

The CDR3: CSATALDRGNTGELFF. The CDR3 DNA is TGCAGTGCGACAGCGTTAGACAGGGGGAACACCGGGGAGCTGTTTTTT. This chain uses TRBV20-1 with TRBJ2-2; 8 nucleotides match TRBD1. This CDR3 has 16 residues. Per the germline V gene, CDR1 is DFQATT and CDR2 is SNEGSKA (reference sequence). V trimming: 6 bases; J trimming: 1 base; junction bases outside the gene matches: 10.

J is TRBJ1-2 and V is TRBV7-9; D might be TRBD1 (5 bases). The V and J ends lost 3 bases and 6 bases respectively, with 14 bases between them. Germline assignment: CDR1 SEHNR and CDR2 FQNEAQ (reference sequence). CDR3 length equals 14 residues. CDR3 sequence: CASSFGGRNNGYTF. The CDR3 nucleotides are TGTGCCAGCAGCTTCGGGGGACGGAACAATGGCTACACCTTC.

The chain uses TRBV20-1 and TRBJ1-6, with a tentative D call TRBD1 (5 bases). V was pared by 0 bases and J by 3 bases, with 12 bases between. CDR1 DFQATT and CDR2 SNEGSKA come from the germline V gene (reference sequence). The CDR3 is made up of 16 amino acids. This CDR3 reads CSARDGAGSYNSPLHF. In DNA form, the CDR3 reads TGCAGTGCTAGAGATGGGGCAGGGAGCTATAATTCACCCCTCCACTTT.